Listed here are 26 T cell receptor beta chains from one sample, sequenced in a study of blood T cell repertoires in COVID-19. Repertoires were generated with immunoSEQ multiplex PCR, while TCRdb's copy carries only in-frame clones and drops some. The table includes under 70,000 clones, about nine tenths detected once. The specimen was peripheral blood. The origin of the receptors is an older woman with active or convalescent COVID-19.

The gene calls are TRBV28 and TRBJ2-6; possibly TRBD1 for D (5 bases). The V end lost 6 bases, the J end lost 0 bases, and 18 bases lay between the germline ends. CDR1 is MDHEN and CDR2 is SYDVKM in the germline V gene. The CDR3 is 18 amino acids. The CDR3 spells CASRPPRVGDSGANVLTF. The CDR3 nucleotides are TGTGCCAGCAGACCACCCAGGGTAGGGGACTCTGGGGCCAACGTCCTGACTTTC.

The V gene is TRBV5-4, the J gene TRBJ1-2; D might be TRBD1 (6 bases). The V end was cut by 7 bases, the J end by 4 bases, with 23 bases between. CDR1 and CDR2 (germline): SGHNT, YYREEE (reference sequence). The CDR3 is 16 residues long. CDR3 amino acids: CASGKDRPTGIYGYTF. The CDR3 DNA follows: TGTGCCAGCGGAAAAGACCGCCCTACAGGGATCTATGGCTACACCTTC.

This chain connects TRBV15 to TRBJ2-3; TRBD2 matches 9 bases. The CDR3 runs 19 residues. Germline assignment: CDR1 LNHNV and CDR2 YYDKDF (reference sequence). The J segment lost 0 bases and the V segment lost 0 bases, leaving 10 bases of the junction unmatched. The chain's CDR3 is CATSRDWVASGTSTDTQYF. The CDR3 region has the DNA TGTGCCACCAGCAGAGATTGGGTGGCTAGCGGGACCAGCACAGATACGCAGTATTTT.

The chain links TRBV6-5 to TRBJ1-5; D might be TRBD1 (6 bases). The germline V gene has CDR1 MNHEY and CDR2 SVGAGI. The V end lost 6 bases, the J end lost 0 bases, and 12 bases lay between the germline ends. There are 15 residues in the CDR3. CDR3 sequence (DNA): TGTGCCAGCAGATTACAGGGATATAGCAATCAGCCCCAGCATTTT. Translation gives CASRLQGYSNQPQHF.

This chain joins TRBV10-3 and TRBJ2-3; D is perhaps TRBD1 (5 bases). The V and J ends lost 3 bases and 6 bases respectively, with 16 bases between them. The CDR3 consists of 15 residues. Germline CDR1 and CDR2: ENHRY and SYGVKD. Here the CDR3 DNA reads TGTGCCATCAGTGATCCTCAGGGTAGGAAGGATACGCAGTATTTT. It codes for CAISDPQGRKDTQYF.

The rearrangement joins TRBV6-2 or TRBV6-3 to TRBJ2-1; 7 bases are a match to TRBD1. Germline V CDR1 and CDR2: MNHEY, SVGEGT. J lost 8 bases, V lost 5 bases, and 9 bases had no gene match. This CDR3 is built from 14 residues. The CDR3 protein is CASSKGTVGDEQFF. For the CDR3, the DNA is TGTGCCAGCAGTAAGGGGACAGTGGGGGATGAGCAGTTCTTC.

CDR3 DNA sequence: TGCGCCAGCACCGTGGGAACGGGAGGGCCCTACGAGCAGTACTTC. Its translation is CASTVGTGGPYEQYF. J is TRBJ2-7 and V is TRBV5-1, with TRBD2 matching 8 bases. V lost 6 bases, J lost 2 bases, and 10 bases stayed unmatched. This CDR3 comprises 15 residues. Germline CDR1 reads SGHRS; CDR2 reads YFSETQ.

This rearrangement joins TRBV30 to TRBJ1-2; D is perhaps TRBD1 (5 bases). V dropped 1 base and J dropped 1 base, with 13 bases sitting between them. The germline V gene has CDR1 GTSNPN and CDR2 SVGIG (reference sequence). The CDR3 runs 15 residues. The DNA of the CDR3 is TGTGCCTGGAGTGCCCCGCAGGGAAATAACTATGGCTACACCTTC. Its protein is CAWSAPQGNNYGYTF.

The chain couples TRBV10-3 to TRBJ2-7; TRBD1 is a possible D gene (6 bases). The CDR3 runs to 13 residues. From germline, CDR1 is ENHRY and CDR2 SYGVKD. V lost 7 bases, J lost 1 base, and 11 bases lay in between. For the CDR3, the DNA is TGTGCCATCAAAGGGACATATTCCTACGAGCAGTACTTC. Amino acids: CAIKGTYSYEQYF.

This clone has just one count. This chain's CDR3 is CASSSRTGSGNTIYF. The CDR3 DNA reads TGCGCCAGCAGCTCGAGGACAGGATCTGGAAACACCATATATTTT. The rearrangement uses TRBV5-1 and TRBJ1-3; TRBD1 matches at 7 bases. V lost 3 bases to trimming and J lost 1 base; unmatched junction nucleotides: 4. The CDR3 extends over 15 amino acids. Germline assignment: CDR1 SGHRS and CDR2 YFSETQ.

CDR3 protein: CASSLVNRATNTEAFF. CDR3 bases: TGTGCCAGCAGCTTAGTTAACAGGGCTACGAACACTGAAGCTTTCTTT. The chain links TRBV7-9 to TRBJ1-1; a possible D gene is TRBD1 (6 bases). CDR1 and CDR2 (germline): SEHNR, FQNEAQ (reference sequence). This CDR3 comprises 16 residues. V lost 1 base, J lost 1 base, and 13 bases lay in between.

The DNA for the CDR3 is TGTGCCAGCAGCCTTACTTTAGAGCCCAATTCACCCCTCCACTTT. As protein: CASSLTLEPNSPLHF. V gene TRBV6-5 combines with J gene TRBJ1-6; the D is unclear. CDR1 is MNHEY and CDR2 is SVGAGI in the germline V gene. The CDR3 length is 15 residues. V was shortened by 6 bases and J by 7 bases, with 16 bases between the two germline ends.

CDR3 residues: CASSYDRDGYTF. The CDR3, as DNA: TGTGCCAGCAGTTACGACAGGGACGGCTACACCTTC. The chain is built from TRBV6-2 or TRBV6-3 and TRBJ1-2; 7 positions agree with TRBD1. Trimming took 2 bases from V and 8 from J; bases not matched to a gene: 2. The CDR3 is made up of 12 amino acids. CDR1 is MNHEY, CDR2 SVGEGT, per germline.

The genes are TRBV2 and TRBJ1-1, with 12 bases matching TRBD1. Germline CDR1 and CDR2: SNHLY and FYNNEI. The V gene end was trimmed by 2 bases and the J gene end by 10 bases; junction bases not matched to a gene: 8. The CDR3 is 15 residues long. CDR3 region: CASSEFPGQGASAFF. The DNA of the CDR3 is TGTGCCAGCAGTGAATTTCCGGGACAGGGGGCTTCAGCTTTCTTT.

The chain links TRBV2 to TRBJ2-7, with 10 bases fitting TRBD2. The CDR3 totals 16 residues. The V gene end was trimmed by 1 base and the J gene end by 4 bases; junction bases not matched to a gene: 7. From germline, CDR1 is SNHLY and CDR2 FYNNEI. The CDR3 DNA follows: TGTGCCAGCAGTGAAGAAGCGGGGGGGCTAGGGTACGAGCAGTACTTC. Its translation is CASSEEAGGLGYEQYF. The whole variable domain, remainder taken from reference TRBV2 and TRBJ2-7, is EPEVTQTPSHQVTQMGQEVILRCVPISNHLYFYWYRQILGQKVEFLVSFYNNEISEKSEIFDDQFSVERPDGSNFTLKIRSTKLEDSAMYFCASSEEAGGLGYEQYFGPGTRLTVT.

The chain carries TRBV15 and TRBJ1-3, with D tentatively TRBD1 (5 bases). Deletions cut 0 bases from V and 8 bases from J, with 23 bases between. This CDR3 contains 18 residues. Germline lookup yields CDR1 LNHNV and CDR2 YYDKDF (reference sequence). CDR3 in amino acids: CATSRDITGGLSVDTIYF. In DNA form, the CDR3 reads TGTGCCACCAGCAGAGATATAACAGGAGGGCTCTCTGTAGACACCATATATTTT.

The V call is TRBV28, the J call TRBJ1-2; maybe TRBD1 (5 bases). The V end was cut by 5 bases, the J end by 3 bases, with 16 bases between. The germline V gene encodes CDR1 MDHEN and CDR2 SYDVKM. The CDR3 loop spans 15 amino acids. The CDR3 sequence is CASSPPGLAYYGYTF. DNA for the CDR3: TGTGCCAGCAGTCCCCCGGGACTTGCCTACTATGGCTACACCTTC.

The J gene is TRBJ2-3, the V gene TRBV14; D unclear. Germline-derived CDR1 and CDR2 are SGHDN and FVKESK. The CDR3 runs to 14 residues. Trimming left V 0 bases short and J 2 bases short, with 6 bases between. The CDR3 sequence is CASSQEPVTDTQYF. The CDR3 region has the DNA TGTGCCAGCAGCCAAGAGCCGGTCACAGATACGCAGTATTTT.

This CDR3 is CASSRFGGVAGNTIYF. The CDR3 DNA reads as TGTGCCAGCAGCCGATTTGGGGGGGTGGCTGGAAACACCATATATTTT. The V call is TRBV3-1 (or the pseudogene TRBV3-2), the J call TRBJ1-3, with TRBD1 as a possible D gene (5 bases). The CDR3 is 16 residues long. Germline assignment: CDR1 LGHDT and CDR2 YNNKEL (reference sequence). Deletions cut 4 bases from V and 2 bases from J, with 15 bases between.

The chain joins TRBV5-4 to TRBJ2-3, with 9 bases fitting TRBD2. The V gene's germline CDR1 is SGHNT and CDR2 YYREEE (reference sequence). The CDR3 sequence is 15 residues long. The junction had 5 bases not matched to a gene; V was cut back by 4 bases and J by 2 bases. The CDR3 DNA reads as TGTGCCAGCAGCGCGGGGGGGCCCGACACAGATACGCAGTATTTT. It is translated as CASSAGGPDTDTQYF.

The V call is TRBV5-1, the J call TRBJ1-1; perhaps TRBD1 as D (6 bases). Deletions cut 1 base from V and 4 bases from J, with 8 bases between. Germline V gene data show CDR1 as SGHRS and CDR2 as YFSETQ. The CDR3 loop spans 13 amino acids. The CDR3 nucleotides read TGCGCCAGCAGCTTGAAAGGGGGCACTGAAGCTTTCTTT. Protein sequence: CASSLKGGTEAFF.

This chain links TRBV10-3 with TRBJ1-2; 10 bases agree with TRBD1. This CDR3 region has 17 residues. Germline V CDR1 and CDR2: ENHRY, SYGVKD. Trimming removed 6 bases from V and 6 bases from J; junction bases left unmatched: 16. The CDR3 loop is CAISLSPSPGQGHGYTF. CDR3 sequence (DNA): TGTGCCATCAGCCTAAGCCCCTCGCCGGGACAGGGGCATGGCTACACCTTC.

Here the CDR3 DNA reads TGTGCCAGCAGTGAACCCGGACAGGGTTGGAATGAGCAGTTCTTC. Amino acids: CASSEPGQGWNEQFF. This rearrangement joins TRBV6-1 to TRBJ2-1; TRBD1 matches 8 bases. Trimming cost V 2 bases and J 7 bases; bases outside gene matches: 7. Germline V lookup: CDR1 MNHNS, CDR2 SASEGT. CDR3 size: 15 residues.

The V and J genes are TRBV2 and TRBJ2-7; D perhaps matches TRBD2 (5 bases). This CDR3 is built from 16 residues. The germline V gene has CDR1 SNHLY and CDR2 FYNNEI. The germline V and J ends were trimmed by 8 bases and 0 bases, with 20 bases remaining between them. The CDR3 loop reads CASSFLPGGSSYEQYF. The CDR3 nucleotides are TGTGCCAGCTCCTTCCTCCCGGGCGGGTCCTCCTACGAGCAGTACTTC.

In DNA, the CDR3 is TGTGCCAGCAGGGGGACAGGGTATAGCTATGGCTACACCTTC. Its protein product is CASRGTGYSYGYTF. This chain uses TRBV28 with TRBJ1-2; TRBD1 aligns across 9 bases. Germline CDR1 is MDHEN and CDR2 is SYDVKM. The CDR3 spans 14 residues. Unmatched junction bases numbered 6, after V lost 6 bases and J lost 4 bases.

The chain combines TRBV6-5 with TRBJ1-1; tentatively, D is TRBD1 (6 bases). The CDR3 has 14 amino acids. CDR1 MNHEY and CDR2 SVGAGI come from the germline V gene. The V and J ends lost 0 bases and 1 base respectively, with 6 bases between them. In nucleotides, the CDR3 is TGTGCCAGCAGTTACTCGACAGGGAACACTGAAGCTTTCTTT. Amino acid sequence: CASSYSTGNTEAFF.